One sample yielded the 26 T cell receptor beta chains listed below, sequenced in a study of T cell repertoires in cytomegalovirus infection. TCRdb reprocessed the reads via MiXCR and lists one record per CDR3 protein. The profile covers approximately 500,000 distinct CDR3 sequences, with 33% appearing a single time and roughly 15% taken by the ten largest. The antigens these receptors bind are not known. The source material was cultured PBMCs, sampled from culture after CMV antigen stimulation. The receptors originated from a human donor in good health (CMV status not recorded). Some clones in this sample may be carry-over from other donors' samples.

This chain links TRBV6-1 with TRBJ1-2; 9 bases match TRBD1. The CDR3 is made up of 13 amino acids. V dropped 5 bases and J dropped 8; count of bases not matched to a gene: 6. Germline assignment: CDR1 MNHNS and CDR2 SASEGT. CDR3 in DNA: TGTGCCAGCAGTCCACAGGGGGCGGTGGGCTACACCTTC. It codes for CASSPQGAVGYTF.

This clonotype was seen only a few times. The rearrangement links TRBV27 to TRBJ2-7, with 7 bases lining up with TRBD2. V gave up 7 bases and J gave up 0 bases; unmatched junction bases: 9. CDR1 and CDR2 (germline): MNHEY, SMNVEV (reference sequence). The length of the CDR3 is 15 residues. The CDR3 loop reads CASTLKGGSSYEQYF. As DNA, the CDR3 is TGTGCCAGCACGCTAAAGGGCGGGAGCTCCTACGAGCAGTACTTC.

The V gene is TRBV7-8, the J gene TRBJ2-7, with D unclear. V was cut by 5 bases and J by 10 bases, with 12 bases left in between. The germline gives CDR1 SGHVS, CDR2 FQNEAQ. This CDR3 has 11 residues. This CDR3 reads CASSPDVSQYV. CDR3 DNA sequence: TGTGCCAGCAGCCCCGACGTTTCTCAGTACGTC.

The chain combines TRBV20-1 with TRBJ2-5, with 9 bases fitting TRBD1. Germline V CDR1 and CDR2: DFQATT, SNEGSKA (reference sequence). This CDR3 is built from 14 residues. The junction had 13 bases not matched to a gene; V was cut back by 4 bases and J by 10 bases. The CDR3 loop reads CSATKARTGVIQYF. Written as DNA, the CDR3 is TGCAGTGCTACCAAGGCCAGGACAGGGGTAATCCAGTACTTC.

The genes are TRBV20-1 and TRBJ1-2, with TRBD1 matching 8 bases. The ends lost 5 bases at V and 7 bases at J; junction bases unmatched: 6. Per the germline V gene, CDR1 is DFQATT and CDR2 is SNEGSKA (reference sequence). CDR3 length equals 12 residues. In nucleotides, the CDR3 is TGCAGTGCTTCGCAGGGGGCACTTGGCTACACCTTC. Translated, it gives CSASQGALGYTF.

This clonotype showed up many times. The rearrangement joins TRBV7-2 to TRBJ2-3; 12 bases map to TRBD2. With V trimmed by 4 bases and J by 5 bases, 4 bases remained unmatched. Germline loops: CDR1 SGHTA, CDR2 FQGNSA. The CDR3 has 15 amino acids. In DNA, the CDR3 is TGTGCCAGCAGCTCCCGACTAGCGGGAGAAGATACGCAGTATTTT. It yields the protein CASSSRLAGEDTQYF.

This chain links TRBV20-1 with TRBJ2-7; 10 bases fit TRBD1. The CDR3 has 14 amino acids. Germline V gene data show CDR1 as DFQATT and CDR2 as SNEGSKA (reference sequence). The V gene end was trimmed by 6 bases and the J gene end by 2 bases; junction bases not matched to a gene: 7. This CDR3 is CSALRDRGPYEQYF. The CDR3 nucleotides are TGCAGTGCCCTCCGGGACAGGGGTCCCTACGAGCAGTACTTC.

There are a few counts of this clonotype. The V call is TRBV2, the J call TRBJ2-5, with a weak D call TRBD2 (5 bases). Trimming shortened V by 6 bases and J by 0 bases, and 5 bases separated the two germline ends. The CDR3 is 12 residues long. Germline CDR1 is SNHLY and CDR2 is FYNNEI. The CDR3 nucleotides are TGTGCCAGCAGGAGGGACCAAGAGACCCAGTACTTC. Protein product: CASRRDQETQYF.

This clonotype showed up just a few times. The chain links TRBV20-1 to TRBJ2-3; D may match TRBD1 or TRBD2 (5 bases each). V shed 5 bases and J shed 0 bases, with 15 bases lying between them. Germline V CDR1 and CDR2: DFQATT, SNEGSKA (reference sequence). The CDR3 consists of 15 residues. The CDR3 DNA reads as TGCAGTGCTGGGGGAAAATTTTCTAGCACAGATACGCAGTATTTT. The encoded protein is CSAGGKFSSTDTQYF.

This chain connects TRBV11-2 to TRBJ2-7, with no clear D. With 5 bases removed from V and 2 bases from J, the gap between germline ends came to 10 bases. This CDR3 is built from 13 residues. Germline CDR1 and CDR2: SGHAT and FQNNGV. CDR3 residues: CASSVARAYEQYV. The CDR3, as DNA: TGTGCCAGCAGCGTCGCACGAGCCTACGAGCAGTACGTC.

This clonotype was observed a few times. The chain combines TRBV7-8 with TRBJ2-7; maybe TRBD2 (5 bases). Germline V CDR1 and CDR2: SGHVS, FQNEAQ. V was trimmed by 2 bases and J by 6 bases, leaving 17 bases between them. This CDR3 region has 15 residues. CDR3 coding DNA: TGTGCCAGCAGCTTAATCGGGGTGAGGGCCTTCGAGCAGTACGTC. Its protein is CASSLIGVRAFEQYV.

The chain joins TRBV12-3 or TRBV12-4 to TRBJ2-5; D gene uncertain. V was trimmed by 3 bases and J by 5 bases, leaving 16 bases between them. This CDR3 region has 15 residues. CDR3 sequence: CASSLPPSVWETQYF. The CDR3 DNA is TGTGCCAGCAGTTTGCCTCCCAGCGTCTGGGAGACCCAGTACTTC.

V is TRBV6-2 or TRBV6-3 and J is TRBJ2-7, with D perhaps matching TRBD2 (5 bases). This CDR3 has 14 residues. V was trimmed by 4 bases and J by 6 bases, leaving 16 bases between them. From germline, CDR1 is MNHEY and CDR2 SVGEGT. For the CDR3, the DNA is TGTGCCAGCAGTTCGAGGACTCCTCGTGTCGAGCAGTACTTC. It specifies CASSSRTPRVEQYF.

This clonotype has at least ten counts. The chain has TRBV7-3 and TRBJ2-1, with 9 bases matching TRBD1. Germline V gives CDR1 SGHTA, CDR2 FQGTGA. The CDR3 runs to 14 residues. Trimming removed 1 base from V and 10 bases from J; junction bases left unmatched: 5. CDR3 bases: TGTGCCAGCAGCTTAAACTCCGGGACAGGGGAGCAGTTCTTC. Its protein is CASSLNSGTGEQFF.

The V call is TRBV6-2 or TRBV6-3, the J call TRBJ1-1, with D unclear. CDR1 and CDR2 (germline): MNHEY, SVGEGT. Trimming stripped 6 bases from V and 6 bases from J, with 17 bases between. CDR3 length: 14 amino acids. The CDR3 region is CASSSVRVLAEAFF. In DNA, the CDR3 is TGTGCCAGCAGCTCCGTACGAGTGCTGGCTGAAGCTTTCTTT.

The V and J genes are TRBV2 and TRBJ2-1; possibly TRBD1 or TRBD2 for D (6 bases each). CDR1 is SNHLY and CDR2 is FYNNEI in the germline V gene. V gave up 3 bases and J gave up 2 bases, with 20 bases separating them. The CDR3 has 18 amino acids. In DNA, the CDR3 is TGTGCCAGCAGTGATTACGGACAGTCCAGACTAGCCTACAATGAGCAGTTCTTC. Its translation is CASSDYGQSRLAYNEQFF.

The chain links TRBV3-1 to TRBJ2-4, with 10 bases that match TRBD1. Germline CDR1 reads LGHDT; CDR2 reads YNNKEL (reference sequence). The CDR3 is 13 residues long. Trimming at V came to 6 bases and at J to 7 bases, leaving 3 bases not matched to a gene. The DNA of the CDR3 is TGTGCCAGCAGACGACAGGGGGCGAACATTCAGTACTTC. Its protein is CASRRQGANIQYF. Variable domain in full (rest from reference TRBV3-1 and TRBJ2-4): DTAVSQTPKYLVTQMGNDKSIKCEQNLGHDTMYWYKQDSKKFLKIMFSYNNKELIINETVPNRFSPKSPDKAHLNLHINSLELGDSAVYFCASRRQGANIQYFGAGTRLSVL.

This rearrangement joins TRBV4-1 to TRBJ1-1; no definite D call. This CDR3 contains 14 residues. In germline, CDR1 is MGHRA, CDR2 YSYEKL. Trimming took off 1 base at V and 2 bases at J, with 8 bases between the two ends. CDR3 sequence reads: CASSQVTLNTEAFF. The CDR3 region has the DNA TGCGCCAGCAGCCAAGTCACACTAAACACTGAAGCTTTCTTT.

This clonotype has at least ten counts. This chain uses TRBV19 with TRBJ1-5; D is unclear. V gave up 2 bases and J gave up 9 bases, with 23 bases separating them. Germline V gene lookup returns CDR1 LNHDA and CDR2 SQIVND (reference sequence). The CDR3 runs to 17 residues. The CDR3 loop is CASSITWETERFRPQHF. CDR3 DNA sequence: TGTGCCAGTAGTATAACCTGGGAGACGGAGCGATTCCGGCCCCAGCATTTT.

The chain recombines TRBV28 with TRBJ1-5, with D uncertain. This CDR3 comprises 14 residues. V lost 6 bases and J 0 bases, leaving 9 bases between the germline ends. The germline V gene has CDR1 MDHEN and CDR2 SYDVKM. This CDR3 reads CASRTRDSNQPQHF. The DNA for the CDR3 is TGTGCCAGCAGAACCAGAGATAGCAATCAGCCCCAGCATTTT.

This rearrangement joins TRBV29-1 to TRBJ1-5, with D unclear. Trimming left V 4 bases short and J 2 bases short, with 9 bases between. This CDR3 is 13 amino acids long. Germline lookup yields CDR1 SQVTM and CDR2 ANQGSEA. The CDR3 region has the DNA TGCAGCGTTGCGCTGACTGGCAATCAGCCCCAGCATTTT. Translating gives CSVALTGNQPQHF. Full variable domain (outside the CDR3, taken from reference TRBV29-1 and TRBJ1-5): SAVISQKPSRDICQRGTSLTIQCQVDSQVTMMFWYRQQPGQSLTLIATANQGSEATYESGFVIDKFPISRPNLTFSTLTVSNMSPEDSSIYLCSVALTGNQPQHFGDGTRLSIL.

This clonotype turned up a few times. This chain connects TRBV15 to TRBJ2-2; the match to TRBD1 covers 9 bases. Germline V gene lookup returns CDR1 LNHNV and CDR2 YYDKDF (reference sequence). V was pared by 3 bases and J by 7 bases, with 9 bases of the junction left unmatched. This CDR3 spans 16 amino acids. The CDR3 loop reads CATSSAGTGRIGELFF. CDR3 in DNA: TGTGCCACCAGCAGTGCCGGGACAGGGCGTATCGGGGAGCTGTTTTTT.

CDR3 sequence (DNA): TGTGCCAGCAGTGATCCTAGCGGGGCCTTCTACGAGCAGTACGTC. It is translated as CASSDPSGAFYEQYV. The chain uses TRBV6-2 or TRBV6-3 and TRBJ2-7; TRBD2 agrees at 9 bases. The CDR3 has 15 amino acids. Losses at the gene ends were 5 bases for V and 3 bases for J; bases not matched to a gene: 8. Germline CDR1 is MNHEY and CDR2 is SVGEGT.

This clonotype appeared once. CDR3 region: CASTGGRGSPLHF. CDR3 DNA sequence: TGTGCCAGCACAGGGGGCAGAGGTTCACCCCTCCACTTT. This chain connects TRBV19 to TRBJ1-6; TRBD1 agrees at 9 bases. Trimming took 9 bases from V and 9 from J; bases not matched to a gene: 6. CDR1 and CDR2 from the germline V gene are LNHDA and SQIVND (reference sequence). This CDR3 has 13 residues.

Ten or more counts support this clonotype. This chain connects TRBV7-2 to TRBJ2-3; maybe TRBD2 (5 bases). This CDR3 has 16 residues. The V end was cut by 3 bases, the J end by 1 base, with 14 bases between. Per germline, CDR1 SGHTA and CDR2 FQGNSA. The CDR3 loop reads CASSLYSLAGTDTQYF. The CDR3 DNA sequence: TGTGCCAGCAGCTTGTACTCCCTAGCAGGCACAGATACGCAGTATTTT.

This clonotype was seen a handful of times. The rearrangement links TRBV6-1 to TRBJ2-7; D gene ambiguous. Germline CDR1 reads MNHNS; CDR2 reads SASEGT. This CDR3 spans 11 amino acids. Deletions cut 1 base from V and 6 bases from J, with 4 bases between. CDR3 nucleotides: TGTGCCAGCAGTGAAGGGGGCGAGCAGTACTTC. Protein sequence: CASSEGGEQYF.